What follows are 5 T cell receptor beta chains derived from one specimen sequenced in a study of post-analysis software for immune sequencing data. Whole-study results and caveats: Elevated frequency relative to controls characterized four to six TRBV segments in patients, TRBV5-6, TRBV5-1 and TRBV20-1 among them.

Their recognized antigens are unknown. Prepared TCR beta cDNA libraries contained unique molecular identifiers. TCRdb analysed the PCR reads with MiXCR anew, one entry per CDR3 protein. The data hold 450,000 to 700,000 distinct CDR3 sequences, with about 40% observed a single time. Sample: blood. These receptors all stem from a girl under 18 with multiple sclerosis.

This clonotype appeared a few times. The genes are TRBV29-1 and TRBJ1-2; 8 nucleotides align to TRBD1. Unmatched junction bases numbered 8, after V lost 3 bases and J lost 5 bases. Germline-derived CDR1 and CDR2 are SQVTM and ANQGSEA. The CDR3 extends over 14 amino acids. DNA for the CDR3: TGCAGCGTTGATGTACCGGGACAGGTTTATGGCTACACCTTC. It translates to CSVDVPGQVYGYTF.

The V call is TRBV5-1, the J call TRBJ2-3; 7 positions match TRBD2. The CDR3 loop spans 17 amino acids. The J segment lost 0 bases and the V segment lost 4 bases, leaving 11 bases of the junction unmatched. Germline V gene data show CDR1 as SGHRS and CDR2 as YFSETQ. CDR3 nucleotides: TGCGCCAGCAGCCCCACCGGGACTACGCGTAGCACAGATACGCAGTATTTT. It translates to CASSPTGTTRSTDTQYF.

V gene TRBV7-9 combines with J gene TRBJ2-1; 8 positions match TRBD1. Germline-derived CDR1 and CDR2 are SEHNR and FQNEAQ (reference sequence). This CDR3 has 18 residues. With 7 bases clipped from V and 0 bases from J, the junction kept 14 bases outside the gene matches. As DNA, the CDR3 is TGTGCCAGCAAAGGACAGGGCATGGCGGGGCACTCCTACAATGAGCAGTTCTTC. Protein product: CASKGQGMAGHSYNEQFF.

This clonotype was seen ten or more times. The chain couples TRBV12-3 or TRBV12-4 to TRBJ1-1; D perhaps matches TRBD1 (5 bases). Trimming took off 1 base at V and 4 bases at J, with 13 bases between the two ends. The CDR3 loop spans 15 amino acids. CDR3 protein: CASSLGAGSTTEAFF. DNA for the CDR3: TGTGCCAGCAGTTTAGGGGCAGGGAGTACCACTGAAGCTTTCTTT.

The chain is built from TRBV7-2 and TRBJ2-7; TRBD2 might be the D (5 bases). Trimming pared 0 bases from V and 7 bases from J, leaving 13 bases between. Per germline, CDR1 SGHTA and CDR2 FQGNSA. This CDR3 spans 14 amino acids. The CDR3: CASSLAGALGEQYF. CDR3 DNA: TGTGCCAGCAGCTTAGCGGGAGCACTTGGGGAGCAGTACTTC.